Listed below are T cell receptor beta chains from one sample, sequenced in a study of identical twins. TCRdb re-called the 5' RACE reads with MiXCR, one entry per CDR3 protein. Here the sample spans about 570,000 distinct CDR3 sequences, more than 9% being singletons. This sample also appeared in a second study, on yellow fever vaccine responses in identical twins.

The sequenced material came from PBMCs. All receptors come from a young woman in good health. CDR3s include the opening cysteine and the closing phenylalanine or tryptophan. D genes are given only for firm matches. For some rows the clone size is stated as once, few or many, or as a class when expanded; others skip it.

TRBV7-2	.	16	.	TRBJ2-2	TGTGCCAGCAGCTTGCTAACAGGATATTCAACCGGGGAGCTGTTTTTT	CASSLLTGYSTGELFF
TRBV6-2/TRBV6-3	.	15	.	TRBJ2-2	TGTGCCAGCAGTTACCCCAGGGTGGTCACCGGGGAGCTGTTTTTT	CASSYPRVVTGELFF
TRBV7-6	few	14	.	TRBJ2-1	TGTGCCAGCAGCTTAGTGGGAGGGACAGATGAGCAGTTCTTC	CASSLVGGTDEQFF
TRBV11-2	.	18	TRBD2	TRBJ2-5	TGTGCCAGCAGCTCTCCCTGGGGTCTAGCGGGGGGCCAAGAGACCCAGTACTTC	CASSSPWGLAGGQETQYF
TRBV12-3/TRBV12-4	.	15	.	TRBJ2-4	TGTGCCAGCACCCTAAGTGGGCGAGCCAAAAACATTCAGTACTTC	CASTLSGRAKNIQYF
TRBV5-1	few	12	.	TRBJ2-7	TGCGCCAGCAGCGCCCAGGCTCCCGAGCAGTACTTC	CASSAQAPEQYF
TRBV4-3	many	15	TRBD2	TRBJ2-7	TGTGCCAGCAGCCAAGAAGGCGGGAGCTCCTACGAGCAGTACTTC	CASSQEGGSSYEQYF
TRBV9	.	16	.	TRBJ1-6	TGTGCCAGCAGCGCCGACTACGGGACCAAGAATTCACCCCTCCACTTT	CASSADYGTKNSPLHF
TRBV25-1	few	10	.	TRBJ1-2	TGTGCCAGCGAGTACGGCGGCTACACCTTC	CASEYGGYTF
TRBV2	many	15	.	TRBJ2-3	TGTGCCAGCAGTGAAGGCAGGACTAGCACAGATACGCAGTATTTT	CASSEGRTSTDTQYF
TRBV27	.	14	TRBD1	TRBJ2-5	TGTGCCAGCAGTTCCAGGACAGGGTCAGAGACCCAGTACTTC	CASSSRTGSETQYF
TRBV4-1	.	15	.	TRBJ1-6	TGCGCCAGCAGCCAAATGCGGGGGGTGAATTCACCCCTCCACTTT	CASSQMRGVNSPLHF
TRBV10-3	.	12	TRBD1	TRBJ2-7	TGTGCCATCAGTGTTGCAGGGGGCGAGCAGTACTTC	CAISVAGGEQYF
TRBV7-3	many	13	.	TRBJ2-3	TGTGCCAGCAGCTTGGACAGCACAGATACGCAGTATTTT	CASSLDSTDTQYF
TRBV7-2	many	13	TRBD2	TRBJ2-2	TGTGCCAGCAACTTTGTCCTAGCGGGAGTGCTGTTTTTT	CASNFVLAGVLFF
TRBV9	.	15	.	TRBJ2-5	TGTGCCAGCAGCGTATTGTCGGGGGCGGCAGAGACCCAGTACTTC	CASSVLSGAAETQYF
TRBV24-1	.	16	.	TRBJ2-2	TGTGCCACCAGTGACGTCAGGAGGGTGAACACCGGGGAGCTGTTTTTT	CATSDVRRVNTGELFF
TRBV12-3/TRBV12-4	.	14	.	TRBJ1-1	TGTGCCAGCAGTTTGAACAGGCGAAATACTGAAGCTTTCTTT	CASSLNRRNTEAFF
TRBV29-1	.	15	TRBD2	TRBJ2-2	TGCAGCGTCAAGACTAGCGGGGATTACACCGGGGAGCTGTTTTTT	CSVKTSGDYTGELFF
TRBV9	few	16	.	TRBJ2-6	TGTGCCAGCAGCGCTATGGGCTACCCTGGGGCCAACGTCCTGACTTTC	CASSAMGYPGANVLTF
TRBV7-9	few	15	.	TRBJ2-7	TGTGCCAGCAGCTCCACAGGGTCTAGTAACTACGAGCAGTACTTC	CASSSTGSSNYEQYF
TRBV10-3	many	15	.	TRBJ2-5	TGTGCCATCAGTGAGTCGGTCGGGGTCGCAGAGACCCAGTACTTC	CAISESVGVAETQYF
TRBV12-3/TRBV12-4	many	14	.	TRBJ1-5	TGTGCCAGCACCCTCCATTATAGCAATCAGCCCCAGCATTTT	CASTLHYSNQPQHF
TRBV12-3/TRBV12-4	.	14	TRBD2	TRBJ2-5	TGTGCCAGCAGGTCTAGCGGGAGGGGGGAGACCCAGTACTTC	CASRSSGRGETQYF
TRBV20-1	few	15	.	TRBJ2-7	TGCAGTGCTAGAGATGGGGGGTCGAGCTCCTACGAGCAGTACTTC	CSARDGGSSSYEQYF
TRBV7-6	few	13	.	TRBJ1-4	TGTGCCAGCAGCTTAAGAGTAAATGAAAAACTGTTTTTT	CASSLRVNEKLFF
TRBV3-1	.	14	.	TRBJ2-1	TGTGCCAGCAGCCAAGATACTAGATTCAATGAGCAGTTCTTC	CASSQDTRFNEQFF
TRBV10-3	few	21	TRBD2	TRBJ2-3	TGTGCCATCAGACCGGGACTAGCGGGAGGGCCTCTTCCTTATGCGGCAGATACGCAGTATTTT	CAIRPGLAGGPLPYAADTQYF
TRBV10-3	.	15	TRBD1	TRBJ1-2	TGTGCCATCAGTCCGAGACAGGGAGTTGACTATGGCTACACCTTC	CAISPRQGVDYGYTF
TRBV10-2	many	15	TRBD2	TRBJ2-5	TGCGCCAGCAGTCATCTAGCGGGAGAGGGTGAGACCCAGTACTTC	CASSHLAGEGETQYF
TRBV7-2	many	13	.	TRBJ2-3	TGTGCCAGCAGCATGAGTCCCGGGGATACGCAGTATTTT	CASSMSPGDTQYF
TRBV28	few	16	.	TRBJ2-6	TGTGCCAGCAGTGGCGACACCGGCTCTGGGGCCAACGTCCTGACTTTC	CASSGDTGSGANVLTF
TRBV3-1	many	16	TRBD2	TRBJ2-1	TGTGCCAGCAGTCCATTTAGCGGGGGAGCCTACAATGAGCAGTTCTTC	CASSPFSGGAYNEQFF
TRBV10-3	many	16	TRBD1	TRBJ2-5	TGTGCCATAACCCCGAACCCGGGACAGGGTTTGGAGACCCAGTACTTC	CAITPNPGQGLETQYF
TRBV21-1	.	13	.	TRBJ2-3	TGTGCCAGCAGCCAAGCTGACCCACCAACGCAGTATTTT	CASSQADPPTQYF
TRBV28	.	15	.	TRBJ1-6	TGTGCCAGCAGTCCTCCGGGACAATTTAATTCACCCCTCCACTTT	CASSPPGQFNSPLHF
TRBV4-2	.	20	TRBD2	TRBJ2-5	TGTGCCAGCAGCCGCGGACTAGCGGGGGGTCCGAAACCCAAAGAAGAGACCCAGTACTTC	CASSRGLAGGPKPKEETQYF
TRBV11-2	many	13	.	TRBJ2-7	TGTGCCAGCAGCCCTGGTGACCTCAGGGAGCAGTACTTC	CASSPGDLREQYF
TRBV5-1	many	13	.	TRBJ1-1	TGCGCCAGCAGCAGAAGGGGGGACACTGAAGCTTTCTTT	CASSRRGDTEAFF
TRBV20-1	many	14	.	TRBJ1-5	TGCAGTGCTCTAGGACAGTTTATTAATCAGCCCCAGCATTTT	CSALGQFINQPQHF
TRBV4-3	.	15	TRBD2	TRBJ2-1	TGCGCCAGCAGCGAGGGACTAGGATGGTCCAATGAGCAGTTCTTC	CASSEGLGWSNEQFF
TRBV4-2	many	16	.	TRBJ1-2	TGTGCCAGCAGCCAAGATTCAGGGACCTCTAACTATGGCTACACCTTC	CASSQDSGTSNYGYTF
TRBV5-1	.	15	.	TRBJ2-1	TGCGCCAGCAGCTTGGGTTTGGTGGTGGGCAATGAGCAGTTCTTC	CASSLGLVVGNEQFF
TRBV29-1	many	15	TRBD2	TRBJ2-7	TGCAGCGTGGCGGGACTAGCGGCAAGCTCCTACGAGCAGTACTTC	CSVAGLAASSYEQYF
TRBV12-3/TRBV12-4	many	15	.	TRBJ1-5	TGTGCCAGCAGTTTTCGACAGCATAGCAATCAGCCCCAGCATTTT	CASSFRQHSNQPQHF
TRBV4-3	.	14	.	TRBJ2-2	TGCGCCAGCAGCCAAGGTGGGGCCACCGGGGAGCTGTTTTTT	CASSQGGATGELFF
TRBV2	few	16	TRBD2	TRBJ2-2	TGTGCCAGCAGCCTCACTAGCGCTTATAACGCCGGGGAGCTGTTTTTT	CASSLTSAYNAGELFF
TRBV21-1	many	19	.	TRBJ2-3	TGTGCCAGCAAGAGGCCGGGACAGGGGTCCCCTCCCATTCCCGATACGCAGTATTTT	CASKRPGQGSPPIPDTQYF
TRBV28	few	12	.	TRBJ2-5	TGTGCTAGCGTGTCCAACCAAGAGACCCAGTACTTC	CASVSNQETQYF
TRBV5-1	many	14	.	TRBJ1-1	TGCGCCAGCAGCGTATCCGGGACTCCGAGAGAAGCTTTCTTT	CASSVSGTPREAFF
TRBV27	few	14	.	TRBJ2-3	TGTGCCAGCAGTTTAAGGGTTCTGACAGATACGCAGTATTTT	CASSLRVLTDTQYF
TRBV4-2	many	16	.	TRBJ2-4	TGTGCCAGCAGCCATCCCGACAGGTTTATCGAAAACATTCAGTACTTC	CASSHPDRFIENIQYF
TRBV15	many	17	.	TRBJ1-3	TGTGCCACCAGCAGAGATGGTCGATCTGGGTCCGGAAACACCATATATTTT	CATSRDGRSGSGNTIYF
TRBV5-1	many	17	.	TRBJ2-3	TGCGCCAGCAGCTTGGAGCGCGGATTTGCTAGCACAGATACGCAGTATTTT	CASSLERGFASTDTQYF
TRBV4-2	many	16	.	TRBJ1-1	TGTGCCAGCAGCCAATTTCTCGGGCAGCGGAACACTGAAGCTTTCTTT	CASSQFLGQRNTEAFF
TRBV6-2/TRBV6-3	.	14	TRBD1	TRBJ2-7	TGTGCCAGCAACCAACAGGGGACCTCCTACGAGCAGTACTTC	CASNQQGTSYEQYF
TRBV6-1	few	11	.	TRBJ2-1	TGTGCCAGCAGAATAAACAATGAGCAGTTCTTC	CASRINNEQFF
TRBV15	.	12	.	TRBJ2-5	TGTGCCACCAGCAGAGATGAGGGGGTTCGGTACTTC	CATSRDEGVRYF
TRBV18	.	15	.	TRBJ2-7	TGTGCCAGCTCACCACTGGGGGGAAGGGATGGCGAGCAGTACTTC	CASSPLGGRDGEQYF
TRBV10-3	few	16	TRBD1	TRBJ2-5	TGTGCCCCTAGCAACGCCCTGGGACAGGGGGAAGAGACCCAGTACTTC	CAPSNALGQGEETQYF